One and the same sample provided the 4 T cell receptor beta chains below, sequenced in a study of control samples from healthy donors and cancer patients. Assay used: immunoSEQ multiplex PCR; TCRdb lists only in-frame clones, some missing. The data contain about 220,000 clones, roughly 94% of them seen just once; the ten biggest clones take up about 1.6%. Specimen: blood. The receptor source for this set is a man aged 45 to 65 in good health.

The chain uses TRBV21-1 and TRBJ2-7; the table calls TRBD1, which could not be checked here. TRBV21-1 counts as a pseudogene. CDR3 length equals 16 residues. This CDR3 reads CASSKGVGTEAYEQYV. CDR3 nucleotide sequence: TGTGCCAGCAGCAAAGGTGTCGGGACAGAGGCCTACGAGCAGTACGTC.

This clone was seen a single time. The rearrangement uses TRBV3-1 (or the pseudogene TRBV3-2) and TRBJ1-4; D might be TRBD1 (6 bases). Germline CDR1 is LGHDT and CDR2 is YNNKEL (reference sequence). The ends were cut back, 1 base at V and 8 bases at J, with 11 bases in the middle. This CDR3 is built from 14 residues. The CDR3 loop is CASSQGGAWEKLFF. The CDR3 coding sequence is TGTGCCAGCAGCCAAGGGGGGGCCTGGGAAAAACTGTTTTTT.

This chain connects TRBV6-5 to TRBJ1-4; 8 bases are shared with TRBD1. This CDR3 comprises 16 residues. The germline V gene has CDR1 MNHEY and CDR2 SVGAGI. The ends lost 0 bases at V and 3 bases at J; junction bases unmatched: 3. CDR3 nucleotide sequence: TGTGCCAGCAGTTACTCGATGGGACAGGCTAATGAAAAACTGTTTTTT. It encodes CASSYSMGQANEKLFF.

The rearrangement uses TRBV4-1 and TRBJ2-3; weak D call: TRBD2 (5 bases). The ends were cut back, 0 bases at V and 9 bases at J, with 13 bases in the middle. Germline CDR1 MGHRA, CDR2 YSYEKL. CDR3 length equals 14 residues. The CDR3 region is CASSQDHGLATQYF. The CDR3 nucleotides read TGCGCCAGCAGCCAAGATCACGGACTCGCCACGCAGTATTTT.